These 9 T cell receptor beta chains share one sample of origin, sequenced in a study of cytomegalovirus exposure and HLA in healthy donors. Vbeta (60) and Jbeta (13) primers were used in the PCR. The protocol was immunoSEQ multiplex PCR, while the TCRdb copy is restricted to in-frame clones and leaves out a portion. Among about 190,000 clones listed, about four fifths were seen once. Input material: PBMCs. The source is a man in his forties or fifties in good health and CMV-seronegative.

The chain combines TRBV14 with TRBJ2-1; 7 positions agree with TRBD2. Per the germline V gene, CDR1 is SGHDN and CDR2 is FVKESK. Trimming at V came to 4 bases and at J to 6 bases, leaving 9 bases not matched to a gene. CDR3 length equals 15 residues. CDR3 loop: CASSPLGRGFNEQFF. CDR3 in DNA: TGTGCCAGCAGCCCGTTGGGGAGGGGATTCAATGAGCAGTTCTTC. Variable domain in full (rest from reference TRBV14 and TRBJ2-1): EAGVTQFPSHSVIEKGQTVTLRCDPISGHDNLYWYRRVMGKEIKFLLHFVKESKQDESGMPNNRFLAERTGGTYSTLKVQPAELEDSGVYFCASSPLGRGFNEQFFGPGTRLTVL.

The chain uses TRBV7-9 and TRBJ1-4, with 8 bases fitting TRBD1. Germline lookup yields CDR1 SEHNR and CDR2 FQNEAQ (reference sequence). V trimming: 5 bases; J trimming: 4 bases; junction bases outside the gene matches: 9. The CDR3 totals 16 residues. CDR3 DNA: TGTGCCAGCAGCCGCGGGGGACAGGAGGTTAATGAAAAACTGTTTTTT. Translating it yields CASSRGGQEVNEKLFF.

The chain is built from TRBV7-6 and TRBJ2-3, with D possibly matching TRBD2 (7 bases). Per the germline V gene, CDR1 is SGHVS and CDR2 is FNYEAQ. V shed 5 bases and J shed 2 bases, with 17 bases lying between them. The CDR3 is made up of 16 amino acids. CDR3 coding DNA: TGTGCCAGCAGCCGGGCGGCGGGGGCCCTCACAGATACGCAGTATTTT. Translation gives CASSRAAGALTDTQYF. The full variable domain, with the rest looked up from reference TRBV7-6 and TRBJ2-3, is GAGVSQSPRYKVTKRGQDVALRCDPISGHVSLYWYRQALGQGPEFLTYFNYEAQQDKSGLPNDRFSAERPEGSISTLTIQRTEQRDSAMYRCASSRAAGALTDTQYFGPGTRLTVL.

The gene calls are TRBV4-2 and TRBJ2-2, with D hard to call. V lost 0 bases and J lost 6, with 8 bases in between. The CDR3 runs 14 residues. Germline values: CDR1 LGHNA, CDR2 YNFKEQ. CDR3: CASSQEMAAGELFF. The CDR3 DNA follows: TGTGCCAGCAGCCAAGAGATGGCAGCCGGGGAGCTGTTTTTT.

The DNA for the CDR3 is TGTGCCAGCAGCCAGCGGGACGAGGTAGACTATGGCTACACCTTC. Translating gives CASSQRDEVDYGYTF. The chain recombines TRBV7-9 with TRBJ1-2, with D possibly matching TRBD1 (5 bases). Germline CDR1 reads SEHNR; CDR2 reads FQNEAQ (reference sequence). The CDR3 is 15 residues long. Trimming shortened V by 5 bases and J by 3 bases, and 16 bases separated the two germline ends.

The rearrangement uses TRBV10-3 and TRBJ2-7, with unresolved D. From germline, CDR1 is ENHRY and CDR2 SYGVKD. This CDR3 is 13 amino acids long. Trimming shortened V by 6 bases and J by 5 bases, and 14 bases separated the two germline ends. Here the CDR3 DNA reads TGTGCCATCAGCGGAACTGTAGCCCACGAGCAGTACTTC. It yields the protein CAISGTVAHEQYF.

The CDR3 DNA reads as TGTGCCAGCAGCTCTCTGACTTTGAAGTCGGGCTACGAGCAGTACTTC. Its translation: CASSSLTLKSGYEQYF. The chain links TRBV7-2 to TRBJ2-7; D uncertain. Trimming took off 4 bases at V and 3 bases at J, with 19 bases between the two ends. The length of the CDR3 is 16 residues. CDR1 is SGHTA and CDR2 is FQGNSA in the germline V gene. The whole variable domain, filled in from reference TRBV7-2 and TRBJ2-7, reads GAGVSQSPSNKVTEKGKDVELRCDPISGHTALYWYRQSLGQGLEFLIYFQGNSAPDKSGLPSDRFSAERTGGSVSTLTIQRTQQEDSAVYLCASSSLTLKSGYEQYFGPGTRLTVT.

V usage is TRBV6-5 and J usage is TRBJ1-4; D is uncertain. This CDR3 comprises 12 residues. V was pared by 7 bases and J by 8 bases, with 11 bases between. Germline V gene lookup returns CDR1 MNHEY and CDR2 SVGAGI. CDR3 DNA sequence: TGTGCCAGCATAAACGAAAGCGAAAAACTGTTTTTT. This encodes CASINESEKLFF.

The chain has TRBV7-9 and TRBJ1-1; D unclear. With 8 bases removed from V and 9 bases from J, the gap between germline ends came to 16 bases. This CDR3 is built from 12 residues. Germline CDR1 reads SEHNR; CDR2 reads FQNEAQ (reference sequence). The DNA of the CDR3 is TGTGCCAGCGTTGGGCAAGGAAATCAAGCTTTCTTT. Translating gives CASVGQGNQAFF.